The entry that follows covers one T cell receptor beta chain sequence. As yet, its antigen is unknown. This record comes from a study of cytomegalovirus exposure and HLA in healthy donors. The PCR employed 60 Vbeta primers together with 13 Jbeta primers. Libraries were prepared by immunoSEQ multiplex PCR; TCRdb keeps only in-frame clonotypes and omits some of them. The table lists a few hundred thousand clones, under 80% of them singletons. Study conclusions and caveats: Association of a missense DCLRE1C variant with TCR beta V- and J-gene trimming was reported in a later analysis. Clonal expansion, a later analysis showed, was greater in HLA-associated TCR beta chains than in equally common others. In a later analysis, most CMV-associated TCR beta chains appeared HLA-restricted. In an earlier analysis, productive rearrangement rates for most beta V segments clustered near 87% or 30%.

The V segment lost 4 bases and the J segment 7 bases; nucleotides outside the gene matches: 8. Germline-derived CDR1 and CDR2 are MNHEY and SMNVEV (reference sequence). The CDR3 length is 15 residues. The clonotype comes from a female donor in good health and CMV-seronegative. The sample was PBMCs. The V and J genes are TRBV27 and TRBJ2-2; the match to TRBD2 covers 8 bases. The CDR3 reads CASSSGLAGSGELFF. CDR3 DNA sequence: TGTGCCAGCAGTTCAGGGTTAGCGGGGAGCGGGGAGCTGTTTTTT.